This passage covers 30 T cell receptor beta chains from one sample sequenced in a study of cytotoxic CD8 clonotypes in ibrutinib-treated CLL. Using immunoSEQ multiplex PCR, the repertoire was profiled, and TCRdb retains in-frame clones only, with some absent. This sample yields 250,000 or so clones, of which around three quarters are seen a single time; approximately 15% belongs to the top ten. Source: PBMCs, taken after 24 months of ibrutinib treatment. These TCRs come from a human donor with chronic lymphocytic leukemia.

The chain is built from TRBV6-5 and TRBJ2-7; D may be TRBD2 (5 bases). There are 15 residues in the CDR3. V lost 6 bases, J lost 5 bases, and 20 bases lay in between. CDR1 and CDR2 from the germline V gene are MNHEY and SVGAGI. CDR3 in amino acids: CASSPGYTGFHEQYF. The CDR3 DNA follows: TGTGCCAGCAGCCCGGGGTATACCGGGTTCCACGAGCAGTACTTC.

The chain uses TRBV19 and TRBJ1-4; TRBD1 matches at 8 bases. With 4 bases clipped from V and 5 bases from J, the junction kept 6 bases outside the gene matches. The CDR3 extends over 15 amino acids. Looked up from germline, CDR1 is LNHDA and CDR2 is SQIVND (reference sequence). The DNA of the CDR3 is TGTGCCAGTAGTACCGAACAGGGGGGAAATGAAAAACTGTTTTTT. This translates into CASSTEQGGNEKLFF.

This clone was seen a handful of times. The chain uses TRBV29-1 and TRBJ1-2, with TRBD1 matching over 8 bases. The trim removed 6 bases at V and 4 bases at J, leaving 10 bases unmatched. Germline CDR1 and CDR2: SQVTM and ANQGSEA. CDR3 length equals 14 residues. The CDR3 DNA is TGCAGCGTCAGTAAACAGGGGGAGGTCTATGGCTACACCTTC. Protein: CSVSKQGEVYGYTF.

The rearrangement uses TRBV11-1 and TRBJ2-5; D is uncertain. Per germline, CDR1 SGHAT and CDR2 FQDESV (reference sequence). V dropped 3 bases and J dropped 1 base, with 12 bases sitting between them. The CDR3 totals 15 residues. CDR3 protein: CASSFGSGRQETQYF. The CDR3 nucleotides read TGTGCCAGCAGCTTCGGAAGTGGGCGCCAAGAGACCCAGTACTTC.

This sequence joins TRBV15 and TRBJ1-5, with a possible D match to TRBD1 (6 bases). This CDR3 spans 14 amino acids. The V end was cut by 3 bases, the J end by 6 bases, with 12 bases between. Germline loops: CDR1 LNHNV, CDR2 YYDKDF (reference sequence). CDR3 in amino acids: CATSRDSLSQPQHF. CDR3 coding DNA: TGTGCCACCAGCAGGGACAGTTTGTCTCAGCCCCAGCATTTT.

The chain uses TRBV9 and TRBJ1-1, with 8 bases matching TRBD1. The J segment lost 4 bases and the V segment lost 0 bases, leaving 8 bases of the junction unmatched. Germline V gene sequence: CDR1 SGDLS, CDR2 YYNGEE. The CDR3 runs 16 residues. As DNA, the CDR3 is TGTGCCAGCAGCGTAGCCCTCCAGGGGGCCATCACTGAAGCTTTCTTT. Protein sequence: CASSVALQGAITEAFF. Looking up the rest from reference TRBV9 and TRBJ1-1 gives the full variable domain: DSGVTQTPKHLITATGQRVTLRCSPRSGDLSVYWYQQSLDQGLQFLIQYYNGEERAKGNILERFSAQQFPDLHSELNLSSLELGDSALYFCASSVALQGAITEAFFGQGTRLTVV.

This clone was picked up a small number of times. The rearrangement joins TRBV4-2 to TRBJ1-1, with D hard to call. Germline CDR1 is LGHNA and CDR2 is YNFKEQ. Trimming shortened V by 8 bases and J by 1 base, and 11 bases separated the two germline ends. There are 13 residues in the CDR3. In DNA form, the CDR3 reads TGTGCCAGCCCTCGACGGAAGAACACTGAAGCTTTCTTT. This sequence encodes CASPRRKNTEAFF.

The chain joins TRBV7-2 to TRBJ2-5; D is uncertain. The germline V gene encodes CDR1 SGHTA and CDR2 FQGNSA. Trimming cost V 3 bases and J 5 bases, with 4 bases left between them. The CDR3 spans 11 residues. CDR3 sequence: CASSFLETQYF. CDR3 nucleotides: TGTGCCAGCAGCTTTCTCGAGACCCAGTACTTC.

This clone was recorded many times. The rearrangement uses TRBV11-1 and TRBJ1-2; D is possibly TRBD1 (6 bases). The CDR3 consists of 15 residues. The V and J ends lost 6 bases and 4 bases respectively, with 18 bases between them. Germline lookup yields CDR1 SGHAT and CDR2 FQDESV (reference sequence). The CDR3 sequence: CASSSNREFGYGYTF. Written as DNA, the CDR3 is TGTGCCAGCAGTTCGAACAGGGAGTTTGGCTATGGCTACACCTTC.

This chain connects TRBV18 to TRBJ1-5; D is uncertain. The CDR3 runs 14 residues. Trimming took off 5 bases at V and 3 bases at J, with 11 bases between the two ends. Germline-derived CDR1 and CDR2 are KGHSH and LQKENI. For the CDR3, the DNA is TGTGCCAGCTCAATGGGTCAGCTCAATCAGCCCCAGCATTTT. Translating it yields CASSMGQLNQPQHF.

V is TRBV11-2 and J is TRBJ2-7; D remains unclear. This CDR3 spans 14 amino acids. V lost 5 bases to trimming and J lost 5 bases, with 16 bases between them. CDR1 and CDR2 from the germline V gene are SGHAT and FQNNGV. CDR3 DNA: TGTGCCAGCAGCCTCTGGGGTGTTGGTGACGAGCAGTACTTC. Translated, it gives CASSLWGVGDEQYF.

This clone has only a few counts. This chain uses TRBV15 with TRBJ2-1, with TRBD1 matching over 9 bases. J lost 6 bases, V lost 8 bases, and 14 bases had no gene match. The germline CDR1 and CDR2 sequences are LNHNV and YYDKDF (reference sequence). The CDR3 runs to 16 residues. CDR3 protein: CATQGGLGTGSNEQFF. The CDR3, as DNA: TGTGCCACCCAAGGGGGGTTGGGGACAGGGTCCAATGAGCAGTTCTTC.

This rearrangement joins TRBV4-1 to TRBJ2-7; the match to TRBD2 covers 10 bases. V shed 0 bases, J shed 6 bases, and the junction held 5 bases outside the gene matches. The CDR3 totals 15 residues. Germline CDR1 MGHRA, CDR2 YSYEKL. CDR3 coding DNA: TGCGCCAGCAGCCAAGACGAGCGGGAGGGCTTCGAGCAGTACTTC. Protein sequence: CASSQDEREGFEQYF.

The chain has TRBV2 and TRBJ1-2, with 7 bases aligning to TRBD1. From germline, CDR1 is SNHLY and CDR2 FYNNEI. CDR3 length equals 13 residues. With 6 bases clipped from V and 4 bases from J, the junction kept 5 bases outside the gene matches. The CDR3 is CASSPDRIYGYTF. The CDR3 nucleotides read TGTGCCAGCAGCCCGGACAGGATCTATGGCTACACCTTC.

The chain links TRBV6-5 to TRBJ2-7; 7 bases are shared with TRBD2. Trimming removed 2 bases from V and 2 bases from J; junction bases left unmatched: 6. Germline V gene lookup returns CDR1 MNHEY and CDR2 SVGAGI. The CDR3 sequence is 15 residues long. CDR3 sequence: CASSYGLAVTYEQYF. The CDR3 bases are TGTGCCAGCAGTTACGGGCTAGCGGTTACCTACGAGCAGTACTTC.

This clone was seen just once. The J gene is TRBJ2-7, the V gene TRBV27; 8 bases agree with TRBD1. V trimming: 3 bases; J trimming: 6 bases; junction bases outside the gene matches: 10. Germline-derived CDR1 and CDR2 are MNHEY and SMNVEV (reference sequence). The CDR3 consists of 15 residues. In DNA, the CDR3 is TGTGCCAGCAGTTTCCTGACAGGGGTACTTGCCGAGCAGTACTTC. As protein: CASSFLTGVLAEQYF.

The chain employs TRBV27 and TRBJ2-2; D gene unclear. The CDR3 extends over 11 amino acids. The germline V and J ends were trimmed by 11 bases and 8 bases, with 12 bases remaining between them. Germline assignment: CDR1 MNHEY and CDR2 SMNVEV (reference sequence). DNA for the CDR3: TGTGCCGTCCGGTTATCGGGGGAGCTGTTTTTT. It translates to CAVRLSGELFF.

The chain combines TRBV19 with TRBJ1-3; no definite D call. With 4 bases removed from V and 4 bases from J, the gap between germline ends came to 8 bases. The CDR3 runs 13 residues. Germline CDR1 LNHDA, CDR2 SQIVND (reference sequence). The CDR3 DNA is TGTGCCAGTAGTAGTCGCCAGGGAAACACCATATATTTT. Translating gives CASSSRQGNTIYF.

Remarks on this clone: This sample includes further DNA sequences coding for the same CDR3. The CDR3 DNA is TGTGCCAGCAGTTACTCGTGGGGAGGGAACACTGAAGCTTTCTTT. It specifies CASSYSWGGNTEAFF. V is TRBV6-5 and J is TRBJ1-1; no definite D call. Germline V gene data show CDR1 as MNHEY and CDR2 as SVGAGI. This CDR3 has 15 amino acids. Trimming pared 0 bases from V and 1 base from J, leaving 9 bases between.

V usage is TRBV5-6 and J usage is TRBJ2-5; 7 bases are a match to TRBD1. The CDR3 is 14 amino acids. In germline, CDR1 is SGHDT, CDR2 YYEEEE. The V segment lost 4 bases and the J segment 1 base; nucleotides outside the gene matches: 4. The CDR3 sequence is CASSTGTVQETQYF. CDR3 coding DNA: TGTGCCAGCAGCACCGGGACAGTCCAAGAGACCCAGTACTTC.

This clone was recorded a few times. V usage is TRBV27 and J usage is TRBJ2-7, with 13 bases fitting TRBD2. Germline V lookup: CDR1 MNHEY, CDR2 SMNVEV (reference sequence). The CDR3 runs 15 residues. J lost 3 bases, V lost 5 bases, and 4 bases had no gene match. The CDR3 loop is CASSKGTSGIYEQYF. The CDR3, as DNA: TGTGCCAGCAGTAAAGGGACTAGCGGGATCTACGAGCAGTACTTC.

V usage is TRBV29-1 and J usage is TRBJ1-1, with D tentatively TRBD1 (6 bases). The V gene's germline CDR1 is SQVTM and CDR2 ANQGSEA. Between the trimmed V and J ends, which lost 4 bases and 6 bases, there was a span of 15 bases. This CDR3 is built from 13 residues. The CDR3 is CSVGIRGNAEAFF. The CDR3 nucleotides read TGCAGCGTTGGCATCAGGGGAAACGCTGAAGCTTTCTTT.

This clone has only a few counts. In DNA, the CDR3 is TGCGCCAGCAGCCATACCAGTTTATATGGCTACACCTTC. Its protein product is CASSHTSLYGYTF. This sequence joins TRBV4-3 and TRBJ1-2; D remains ambiguous. Trimming shortened V by 3 bases and J by 5 bases, and 10 bases separated the two germline ends. CDR1 and CDR2 (germline): LGHNA, YSLEER. The CDR3 totals 13 residues.

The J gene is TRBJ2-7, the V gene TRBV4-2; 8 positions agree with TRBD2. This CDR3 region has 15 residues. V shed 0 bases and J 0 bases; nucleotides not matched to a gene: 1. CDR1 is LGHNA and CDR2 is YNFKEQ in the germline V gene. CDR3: CASSQDAGGSYEQYF. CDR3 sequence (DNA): TGTGCCAGCAGCCAAGATGCGGGGGGCTCCTACGAGCAGTACTTC.

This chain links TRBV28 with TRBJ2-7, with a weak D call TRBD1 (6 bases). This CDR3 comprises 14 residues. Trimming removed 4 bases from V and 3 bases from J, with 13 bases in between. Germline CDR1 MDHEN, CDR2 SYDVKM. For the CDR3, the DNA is TGTGCCAGCAGTTACCGGGACACAAACTACGAGCAGTACTTC. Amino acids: CASSYRDTNYEQYF.

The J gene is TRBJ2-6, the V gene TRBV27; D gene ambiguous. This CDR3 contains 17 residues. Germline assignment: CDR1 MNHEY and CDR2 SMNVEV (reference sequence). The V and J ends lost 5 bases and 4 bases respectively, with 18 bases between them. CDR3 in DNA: TGTGCCAGCAGTCCTCCGCGTCTCACGTCCGGGGCCAACGTCCTGACTTTC. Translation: CASSPPRLTSGANVLTF.

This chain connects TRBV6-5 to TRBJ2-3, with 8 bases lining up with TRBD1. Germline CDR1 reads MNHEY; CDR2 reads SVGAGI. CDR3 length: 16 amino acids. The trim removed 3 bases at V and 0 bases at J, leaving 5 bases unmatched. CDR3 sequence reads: CASSYQGASSTDTQYF. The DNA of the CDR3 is TGTGCCAGCAGTTATCAGGGGGCTTCTAGCACAGATACGCAGTATTTT.

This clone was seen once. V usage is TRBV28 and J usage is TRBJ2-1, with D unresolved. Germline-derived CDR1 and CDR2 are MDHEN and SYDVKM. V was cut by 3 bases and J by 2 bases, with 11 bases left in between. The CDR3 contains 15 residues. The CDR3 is CASSLAGPTYNEQFF. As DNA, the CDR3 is TGTGCCAGCAGTTTGGCCGGCCCTACCTACAATGAGCAGTTCTTC.

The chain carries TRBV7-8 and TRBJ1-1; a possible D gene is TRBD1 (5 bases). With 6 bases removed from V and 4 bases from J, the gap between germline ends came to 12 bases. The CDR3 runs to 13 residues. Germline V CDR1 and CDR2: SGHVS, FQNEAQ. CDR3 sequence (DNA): TGTGCCAGCAGGACTCCGGGGGGCACTGAAGCTTTCTTT. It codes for CASRTPGGTEAFF.

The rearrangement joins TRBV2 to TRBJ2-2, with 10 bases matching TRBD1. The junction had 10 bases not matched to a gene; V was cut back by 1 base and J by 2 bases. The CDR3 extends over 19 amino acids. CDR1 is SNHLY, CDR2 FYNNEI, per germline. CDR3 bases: TGTGCCAGCAGTGAAGATGGGACCGGGACAGGGGTTAACACCGGGGAGCTGTTTTTT. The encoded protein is CASSEDGTGTGVNTGELFF.